This T cell receptor (beta chain) was identified in a study of blood T cell repertoires in COVID-19. As for the study in general: COVID-19 samples collected from the United States, Italy and Spain covered acute and convalescent phases. T cells, B-cell-depleted T cells, or PBMCs supplied cDNA or gDNA.

Per the study methods: For nucleated cells, counts were estimated from reference gene primer amplification. The method was immunoSEQ multiplex PCR; TCRdb's version includes in-frame clones alone and lacks a portion of them. D and trimming were read from the DNA, whereas the V and J calls and clone size are those reported in that table. The table records some 100,000 clones, 75% to 85% of them present only once. CDR1 and CDR2 (germline): LNHDA, SQIVND (reference sequence). The length of the CDR3 is 15 residues. V shed 6 bases and J 5 bases; nucleotides not matched to a gene: 11. The chain combines TRBV19 with TRBJ2-7; 9 bases match TRBD1. The TCR comes from a human donor in a cohort sampled during active COVID-19. Input material: peripheral blood. CDR3: CASSTPGQGTDEQYF. For the CDR3, the DNA is TGTGCCAGTAGCACCCCGGGACAGGGCACCGACGAGCAGTACTTC.